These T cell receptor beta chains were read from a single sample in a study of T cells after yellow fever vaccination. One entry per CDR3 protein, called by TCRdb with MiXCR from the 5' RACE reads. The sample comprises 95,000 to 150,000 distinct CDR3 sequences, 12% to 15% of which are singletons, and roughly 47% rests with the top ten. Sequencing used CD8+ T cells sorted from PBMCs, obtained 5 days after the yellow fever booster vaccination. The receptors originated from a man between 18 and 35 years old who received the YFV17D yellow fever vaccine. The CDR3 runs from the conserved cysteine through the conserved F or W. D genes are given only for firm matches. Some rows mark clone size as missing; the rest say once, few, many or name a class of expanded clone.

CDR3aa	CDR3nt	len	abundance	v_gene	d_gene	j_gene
CASSYSESGTGNYGYTF	TGTGCCAGCAGTTACTCGGAGTCCGGGACAGGGAACTATGGCTACACCTTC	17	-	TRBV6-2/TRBV6-3	TRBD1	TRBJ1-2
CAISGTGQGGANVLTF	TGTGCCATCAGCGGGACAGGGCAAGGTGGGGCCAACGTCCTGACTTTC	16	few	TRBV10-3	TRBD1	TRBJ2-6
CASSPWEGGTGELFF	TGCGCCAGCAGCCCCTGGGAAGGGGGGACCGGGGAGCTGTTTTTT	15	-	TRBV4-3	-	TRBJ2-2
CATSRTPRGQVQYF	TGTGCCACCAGCAGGACACCGCGGGGCCAGGTCCAGTACTTC	14	-	TRBV15	-	TRBJ2-5
CASSQGGFVYEQYF	TGCGCCAGCAGCCAAGGGGGGTTCGTCTACGAGCAGTACTTC	14	few	TRBV4-1	-	TRBJ2-7
CASSLANWPQHF	TGTGCCAGCAGCTTAGCCAACTGGCCCCAGCATTTT	12	-	TRBV7-9	-	TRBJ1-5
CASSVDGAIGDTQYF	TGTGCCAGCAGCGTAGACGGGGCGATAGGAGATACGCAGTATTTT	15	few	TRBV9	-	TRBJ2-3
CASSSQTDETYGYTF	TGCGCCAGCAGCTCTCAAACGGACGAGACCTATGGCTACACCTTC	15	-	TRBV5-1	-	TRBJ1-2
CASSSGTGNSPQHF	TGTGCCAGCAGCTCTGGGACAGGGAACTCGCCCCAGCATTTT	14	few	TRBV7-9	TRBD1	TRBJ1-5
CASSQDRWETQYF	TGCGCCAGCAGCCAAGATAGATGGGAGACCCAGTACTTC	13	-	TRBV4-3	-	TRBJ2-5
CASSEANVETQYF	TGTGCCAGCAGTGAAGCGAATGTGGAGACCCAGTACTTC	13	-	TRBV2	-	TRBJ2-5
CSVEDRSAVQFF	TGCAGCGTTGAAGATCGTAGTGCGGTCCAGTTCTTC	12	few	TRBV29-1	-	TRBJ2-1
CASSLAGGGNTIYF	TGTGCCAGCAGCTTAGCCGGCGGGGGAAACACCATATATTTT	14	once	TRBV7-6	-	TRBJ1-3
CASSVLRIGDTGELFF	TGTGCCAGCAGTGTACTACGGATTGGGGACACCGGGGAGCTGTTTTTT	16	-	TRBV27	-	TRBJ2-2
CATSTRRSLATGTDTQYF	TGTGCCACCTCCACGAGGCGGTCCCTAGCGACGGGCACAGATACGCAGTATTTT	18	-	TRBV24-1	-	TRBJ2-3
CASSAGGYEQYF	TGTGCCAGCAGCGCTGGCGGGTACGAGCAGTACTTC	12	-	TRBV6-5	-	TRBJ2-7
CASSPRGRGYEETQYF	TGTGCCAGCAGCCCCCGGGGGCGGGGGTATGAAGAGACCCAGTACTTC	16	few	TRBV3-1	-	TRBJ2-5